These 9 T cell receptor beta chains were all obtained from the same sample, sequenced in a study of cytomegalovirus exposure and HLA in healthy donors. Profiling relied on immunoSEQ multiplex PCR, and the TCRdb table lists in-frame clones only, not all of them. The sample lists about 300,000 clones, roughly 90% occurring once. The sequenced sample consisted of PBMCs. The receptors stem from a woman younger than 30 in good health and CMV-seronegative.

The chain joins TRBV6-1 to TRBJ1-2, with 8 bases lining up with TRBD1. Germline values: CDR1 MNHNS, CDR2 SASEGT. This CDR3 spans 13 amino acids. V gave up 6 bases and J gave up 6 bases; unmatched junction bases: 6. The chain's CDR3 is CASRPGQVDGYTF. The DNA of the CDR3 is TGTGCCAGCAGACCGGGACAGGTAGATGGCTACACCTTC.

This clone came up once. This CDR3 reads CASSFTGGPYGYTF. The DNA for the CDR3 is TGTGCCAGCAGTTTTACAGGGGGGCCCTATGGCTACACCTTC. The rearrangement links TRBV28 to TRBJ1-2, with TRBD1 matching over 8 bases. CDR1 MDHEN and CDR2 SYDVKM come from the germline V gene. Trimming cost V 3 bases and J 4 bases; bases outside gene matches: 4. This CDR3 is 14 amino acids long.

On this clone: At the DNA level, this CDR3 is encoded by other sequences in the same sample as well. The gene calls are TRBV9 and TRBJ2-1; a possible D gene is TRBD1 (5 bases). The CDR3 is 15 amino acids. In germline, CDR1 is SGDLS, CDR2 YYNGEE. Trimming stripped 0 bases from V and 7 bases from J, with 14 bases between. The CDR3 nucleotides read TGTGCCAGCAGCGTAGGTGGTGGCAGGGCGAATGAGCAGTTCTTC. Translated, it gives CASSVGGGRANEQFF.

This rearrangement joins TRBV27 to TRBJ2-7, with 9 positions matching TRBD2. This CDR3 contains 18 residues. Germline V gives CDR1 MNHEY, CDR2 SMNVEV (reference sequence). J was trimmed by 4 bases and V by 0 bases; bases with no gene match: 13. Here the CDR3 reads CASSLSGGVGGRGYEQYF. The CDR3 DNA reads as TGTGCCAGCAGTTTATCGGGGGGGGTGGGCGGGAGGGGGTACGAGCAGTACTTC.

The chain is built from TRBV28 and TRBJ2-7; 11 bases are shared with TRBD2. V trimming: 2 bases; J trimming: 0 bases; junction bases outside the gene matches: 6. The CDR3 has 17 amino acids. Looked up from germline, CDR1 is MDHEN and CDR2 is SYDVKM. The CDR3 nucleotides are TGTGCCAGCAGTTTAGGGACTAGCGGTTTATACTCCTACGAGCAGTACTTC. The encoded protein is CASSLGTSGLYSYEQYF.

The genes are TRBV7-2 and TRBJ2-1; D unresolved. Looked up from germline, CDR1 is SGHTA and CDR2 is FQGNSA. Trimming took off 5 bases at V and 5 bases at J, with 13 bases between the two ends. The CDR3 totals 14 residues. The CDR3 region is CASSRVGVNNEQFF. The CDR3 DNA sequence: TGTGCCAGCAGCCGGGTCGGCGTAAACAATGAGCAGTTCTTC.

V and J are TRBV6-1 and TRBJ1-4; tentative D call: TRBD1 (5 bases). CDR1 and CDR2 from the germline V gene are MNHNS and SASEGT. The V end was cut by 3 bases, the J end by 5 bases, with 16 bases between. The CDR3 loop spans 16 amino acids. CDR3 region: CASSEGTLTGNEKLFF. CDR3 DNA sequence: TGTGCCAGCAGTGAGGGGACTTTAACGGGAAATGAAAAACTGTTTTTT.

CDR3 in DNA: TGCGCCAGCAGTGGGCAGGACACCGGGGAGCTGTTTTTT. Its protein is CASSGQDTGELFF. The rearrangement uses TRBV10-1 and TRBJ2-2; no clear D. CDR1 and CDR2 (germline): WNHNN, SYGVQD (reference sequence). This CDR3 region has 13 residues. Trimming shortened V by 4 bases and J by 3 bases, and 6 bases separated the two germline ends.

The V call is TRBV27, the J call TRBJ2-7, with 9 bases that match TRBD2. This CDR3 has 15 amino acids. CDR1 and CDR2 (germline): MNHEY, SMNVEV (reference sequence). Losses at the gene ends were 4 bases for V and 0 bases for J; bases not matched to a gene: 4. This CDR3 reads CASSSYSGSSYEQYF. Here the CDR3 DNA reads TGTGCCAGCAGTTCCTATAGCGGGAGCTCCTACGAGCAGTACTTC.